Below, 5 T cell receptor beta chains from the same sample are listed, as sequenced in a study of control samples from healthy donors and cancer patients. Here immunoSEQ multiplex PCR was the method, and the copy in TCRdb shows in-frame clones only, minus some. The sample shows around 150,000 clones, roughly 89% of them seen only once. The sequenced material came from blood. These receptors were taken from a man aged 25 to 45 in good health.

This chain uses TRBV5-1 with TRBJ2-5, with 7 positions matching TRBD1. CDR3 length: 14 amino acids. Trimming at V came to 4 bases and at J to 5 bases, leaving 8 bases not matched to a gene. Germline V gene data show CDR1 as SGHRS and CDR2 as YFSETQ. The CDR3 spells CASSAYRGRETQYF. The CDR3 DNA reads as TGCGCCAGCAGCGCCTACAGGGGTCGGGAGACCCAGTACTTC.

The genes are TRBV4-3 and TRBJ2-7, with 9 bases identical to TRBD2. CDR1 LGHNA and CDR2 YSLEER come from the germline V gene. The ends lost 1 base at V and 0 bases at J; junction bases unmatched: 16. There are 20 residues in the CDR3. This CDR3 reads CASSQAPVPSAGGNSYEQYF. The CDR3 nucleotides are TGCGCCAGCAGCCAAGCCCCAGTCCCATCAGCGGGAGGCAACTCCTACGAGCAGTACTTC.

This clone appeared a single time. The rearrangement joins TRBV4-2 to TRBJ1-2; D is undetermined. Germline loops: CDR1 LGHNA, CDR2 YNFKEQ. The germline V and J ends were trimmed by 0 bases and 4 bases, with 6 bases remaining between them. This CDR3 spans 13 amino acids. The chain's CDR3 is CASSQDRLYGYTF. As DNA, the CDR3 is TGTGCCAGCAGCCAAGATCGGCTCTATGGCTACACCTTC.

The V and J genes are TRBV6-5 and TRBJ1-1, with 7 bases aligning to TRBD1. J lost 3 bases, V lost 6 bases, and 7 bases had no gene match. Germline CDR1 and CDR2: MNHEY and SVGAGI. The CDR3 has 14 residues. In DNA form, the CDR3 reads TGTGCCAGCAGCCGAGGCCAGGGGGACACTGAAGCTTTCTTT. This sequence encodes CASSRGQGDTEAFF.

In DNA, the CDR3 is TGTGCCAGCACCCGGGAGGTGGCATCCTACGAGCAGTACTTC. Amino acids: CASTREVASYEQYF. The chain links TRBV9 to TRBJ2-7, with TRBD2 identical over 7 bases. Germline values: CDR1 SGDLS, CDR2 YYNGEE. The CDR3 sequence is 14 residues long. Losses at the gene ends were 6 bases for V and 1 base for J; bases not matched to a gene: 7.